Below, 24 T cell receptor beta chains from the same sample are listed, as sequenced in a study of T cell responses to AZD1222 COVID-19 vaccine. The repertoire was sequenced with immunoSEQ multiplex PCR; TCRdb's copy has only in-frame clones and lacks some. The sample yields fewer than 110,000 clones, about nine tenths seen once. The sample here was peripheral blood, taken 28 days after the second AZD1222 dose. These receptors all come from an adult who received the AZD1222 COVID-19 vaccine.

The V and J genes are TRBV7-2 and TRBJ1-6; 9 nucleotides agree with TRBD1. This CDR3 has 17 residues. V lost 0 bases, J lost 5 bases, and 5 bases stayed unmatched. Germline CDR1 and CDR2: SGHTA and FQGNSA. The CDR3 loop is CASSLALNRGHNSPLHF. The CDR3 coding sequence is TGTGCCAGCAGCTTAGCGCTGAACAGGGGGCATAATTCACCCCTCCACTTT.

The chain employs TRBV6-7 and TRBJ1-1; 7 positions match TRBD1. TRBV6-7 is flagged as an ORF with uncertain function. The V segment lost 0 bases and the J segment 3 bases; nucleotides outside the gene matches: 10. The CDR3 is 17 amino acids. CDR3 DNA: TGTGCCAGCAGTTACTCGACAGGGCGAATTCCGGACACTGAAGCTTTCTTT. Amino acids: CASSYSTGRIPDTEAFF.

The V gene is TRBV6-2 or TRBV6-3, the J gene TRBJ2-7, with 13 bases lining up with TRBD2. This CDR3 has 16 residues. The junction had 5 bases not matched to a gene; V was cut back by 2 bases and J by 4 bases. Per germline, CDR1 MNHEY and CDR2 SVGEGT. CDR3 nucleotides: TGTGCCAGCAGTTACCTGACACTAGCGGGAGGGTACGAGCAGTACTTC. Its translation is CASSYLTLAGGYEQYF.

The rearrangement joins TRBV9 to TRBJ2-5, with 8 bases fitting TRBD1. Germline-derived CDR1 and CDR2 are SGDLS and YYNGEE. This CDR3 comprises 15 residues. Losses at the gene ends were 3 bases for V and 0 bases for J; bases not matched to a gene: 4. CDR3 sequence (DNA): TGTGCCAGCAGCGGCGACAGGGGAGACCAAGAGACCCAGTACTTC. Translation gives CASSGDRGDQETQYF.

In its sample, this clone was seen once. This chain connects TRBV7-9 to TRBJ1-5, with D possibly being TRBD1 (5 bases). This CDR3 has 12 amino acids. The V end lost 4 bases, the J end lost 11 bases, and 12 bases lay between the germline ends. The germline gives CDR1 SEHNR, CDR2 FQNEAQ (reference sequence). The CDR3 spells CASSWGDATQHF. The CDR3 DNA reads as TGTGCCAGCAGCTGGGGGGATGCGACCCAGCATTTT.

The J gene is TRBJ1-5, the V gene TRBV12-3 or TRBV12-4; unclear D gene. The CDR3 runs 13 residues. Deletions cut 4 bases from V and 3 bases from J, with 7 bases between. CDR3 amino acids: CASSSANNQPQHF. CDR3 nucleotide sequence: TGTGCCAGCAGTTCAGCCAACAATCAGCCCCAGCATTTT.

This chain joins TRBV28 and TRBJ1-3, with D hard to call. The ends were cut back, 6 bases at V and 4 bases at J, with 10 bases in the middle. This CDR3 contains 13 residues. Germline CDR1 and CDR2: MDHEN and SYDVKM. Here the CDR3 reads CASSSPQGNTIYF. CDR3 in DNA: TGTGCCAGCAGCTCACCTCAGGGAAACACCATATATTTT. Full variable domain (outside the CDR3, taken from reference TRBV28 and TRBJ1-3): DVKVTQSSRYLVKRTGEKVFLECVQDMDHENMFWYRQDPGLGLRLIYFSYDVKMKEKGDIPEGYSVSREKKERFSLILESASTNQTSMYLCASSSPQGNTIYFGEGSWLTVV.

This clone was seen a few times. The chain has TRBV6-6 and TRBJ1-2; 7 nucleotides agree with TRBD1. The germline gives CDR1 MNHNY, CDR2 SVGAGI (reference sequence). The CDR3 spans 12 residues. The V segment lost 8 bases and the J segment 8 bases; nucleotides outside the gene matches: 8. CDR3 loop: CASGGGREGYTF. CDR3 bases: TGTGCCAGCGGAGGGGGCCGGGAAGGCTACACCTTC.

The genes are TRBV7-6 and TRBJ2-5; TRBD2 matches 7 bases. This CDR3 contains 15 residues. Germline assignment: CDR1 SGHVS and CDR2 FNYEAQ. With V trimmed by 7 bases and J by 2 bases, 10 bases remained unmatched. The CDR3 nucleotides are TGTGCCAGCAAAAGGGGAGGGACGGCACAAGAGACCCAGTACTTC. It codes for CASKRGGTAQETQYF.

The chain is built from TRBV7-3 and TRBJ2-5; D might be TRBD2 (6 bases). The V gene lost 5 bases and the J gene lost 5 bases, with 9 bases spanning the gap. This CDR3 region has 12 residues. The germline gives CDR1 SGHTA, CDR2 FQGTGA. In nucleotides, the CDR3 is TGTGCCAGCAGCCCGGGGGTTGAGACCCAGTACTTC. This encodes CASSPGVETQYF.

This clone was observed a few times. The rearrangement joins TRBV5-1 to TRBJ2-5, with D perhaps TRBD1 or TRBD2 (5 bases each). From germline, CDR1 is SGHRS and CDR2 YFSETQ. The CDR3 is made up of 15 amino acids. Trimming pared 0 bases from V and 5 bases from J, leaving 14 bases between. The CDR3 spells CASSLEPGLAETQYF. CDR3 nucleotide sequence: TGCGCCAGCAGCTTGGAGCCGGGGCTTGCTGAGACCCAGTACTTC.

The chain couples TRBV19 to TRBJ2-1; D is possibly TRBD2 (6 bases). V lost 3 bases to trimming and J lost 0 bases, with 9 bases between them. The germline CDR1 and CDR2 sequences are LNHDA and SQIVND (reference sequence). This CDR3 region has 15 residues. CDR3 region: CASSINGGSYNEQFF. CDR3 bases: TGTGCCAGTAGTATCAACGGGGGCTCCTACAATGAGCAGTTCTTC.

The V gene is TRBV9, the J gene TRBJ2-5; perhaps TRBD2 as D (5 bases). V was cut by 6 bases and J by 5 bases, with 17 bases left in between. Germline V gene lookup returns CDR1 SGDLS and CDR2 YYNGEE. This CDR3 has 14 residues. CDR3 nucleotides: TGTGCCAGCACCCGGGATCCCCGTTCGGAGACCCAGTACTTC. It encodes CASTRDPRSETQYF.

J is TRBJ1-5 and V is TRBV4-1; the D gene is possibly TRBD1 (5 bases). The V and J ends lost 1 base and 6 bases respectively, with 13 bases between them. Germline assignment: CDR1 MGHRA and CDR2 YSYEKL. The CDR3 is 15 amino acids. CDR3 in amino acids: CASSQVHKGFQPQHF. CDR3 bases: TGCGCCAGCAGCCAAGTTCACAAGGGGTTTCAGCCCCAGCATTTT.

The V call is TRBV5-5, the J call TRBJ1-4, with a possible D match to TRBD1 (6 bases). Germline V gene lookup returns CDR1 SGHKS and CDR2 YYEKEE (reference sequence). V lost 4 bases to trimming and J lost 5 bases, with 15 bases between them. The CDR3 is 15 residues long. The CDR3 DNA sequence: TGTGCCAGCAGCGTGACGGGGGGGCGAAATGAAAAACTGTTTTTT. It yields the protein CASSVTGGRNEKLFF. The full variable domain, completed using reference TRBV5-5 and TRBJ1-4, is DAGVTQSPTHLIKTRGQQVTLRCSPISGHKSVSWYQQVLGQGPQFIFQYYEKEERGRGNFPDRFSARQFPNYSSELNVNALLLGDSALYLCASSVTGGRNEKLFFGSGTQLSVL.

V is TRBV6-1 and J is TRBJ2-1; no clear D gene. This CDR3 is built from 16 residues. The germline V gene has CDR1 MNHNS and CDR2 SASEGT. Deletions cut 3 bases from V and 0 bases from J, with 12 bases between. The DNA for the CDR3 is TGTGCCAGCAGTGAGCCAACACAGAGCTCCTACAATGAGCAGTTCTTC. Protein sequence: CASSEPTQSSYNEQFF.

The genes are TRBV19 and TRBJ2-3; D possibly corresponds to TRBD1 (5 bases). CDR1 and CDR2 (germline): LNHDA, SQIVND (reference sequence). V shed 6 bases and J shed 4 bases, with 20 bases lying between them. CDR3 length: 16 residues. The CDR3 DNA is TGTGCCAGTAGCACACGAACCCCCGTGGGGCCAGATACGCAGTATTTT. Translating it yields CASSTRTPVGPDTQYF.

This CDR3 is CASSSGSYEQYF. For the CDR3, the DNA is TGTGCCAGTAGTAGCGGGAGCTACGAGCAGTACTTC. The V call is TRBV19, the J call TRBJ2-7, with 7 bases identical to TRBD2. The CDR3 loop spans 12 amino acids. Trimming cost V 4 bases and J 3 bases; bases outside gene matches: 0. Germline lookup yields CDR1 LNHDA and CDR2 SQIVND (reference sequence).

The chain employs TRBV6-5 and TRBJ1-2; 7 bases match TRBD1. V shed 6 bases, J shed 2 bases, and the junction held 6 bases outside the gene matches. CDR1 MNHEY and CDR2 SVGAGI come from the germline V gene. The CDR3 length is 14 residues. CDR3 amino acids: CASRDNRGNYGYTF. In nucleotides, the CDR3 is TGTGCCAGCAGAGACAACAGGGGCAACTATGGCTACACCTTC.

This sequence joins TRBV5-1 and TRBJ1-1; D perhaps matches TRBD1 (6 bases). The CDR3 sequence is 13 residues long. V was clipped by 3 bases and J by 8 bases, with 14 bases between them. CDR1 is SGHRS, CDR2 YFSETQ, per germline. DNA of the CDR3: TGCGCCAGCAGCTCCCAGGGGTCGGGCGAAGCTTTCTTT. It specifies CASSSQGSGEAFF.

CDR3 nucleotides: TGCGCCAGCAGCTTGGCCGGGTCCTACGAGCAGTACTTC. Translated: CASSLAGSYEQYF. This chain connects TRBV5-1 to TRBJ2-7; D is unresolved. Germline V gene lookup returns CDR1 SGHRS and CDR2 YFSETQ. This CDR3 comprises 13 residues. V lost 0 bases and J lost 1, with 5 bases in between.

CDR3 nucleotides: TGTGCCAGCAGTGTTCCCTTAGGAAATTCACCCCTCCACTTT. Protein product: CASSVPLGNSPLHF. The V call is TRBV6-2 or TRBV6-3, the J call TRBJ1-6; the D is unclear. V lost 5 bases and J 7 bases, leaving 12 bases between the germline ends. Germline loops: CDR1 MNHEY, CDR2 SVGEGT. This CDR3 is built from 14 residues.

J is TRBJ2-7 and V is TRBV5-1; TRBD1 matches 9 bases. V lost 7 bases, J lost 4 bases, and 9 bases stayed unmatched. The CDR3 spans 14 residues. Germline CDR1 reads SGHRS; CDR2 reads YFSETQ. Written as DNA, the CDR3 is TGCGCCAGCGGAGAACAGGGGGCTTCGTACGAGCAGTACTTC. Its translation is CASGEQGASYEQYF.

The chain has TRBV9 and TRBJ2-2; D may be TRBD1 or TRBD2 (5 bases each). V was pared by 7 bases and J by 3 bases, with 10 bases between. The V gene's germline CDR1 is SGDLS and CDR2 YYNGEE. This CDR3 is built from 13 residues. The CDR3 is CASGREHTGELFF. The CDR3 bases are TGTGCCAGCGGCAGGGAGCACACCGGGGAGCTGTTTTTT.